This TCR beta chain emerged from a study of cytomegalovirus exposure and HLA in healthy donors. With regard to this clone: Its antigen is undetermined.

The study sampled nominally healthy donors, though unrecorded immune exposures were likely. V was shortened by 0 bases and J by 0 bases, with 6 bases between the two germline ends. Looked up from germline, CDR1 is MRHNA and CDR2 is SNTAGT. This CDR3 contains 16 residues. This PCR relied on a set of 60 Vbeta primers and 13 Jbeta primers. In the authors' workflow: In a later analysis, around 10 million of tens of millions of unique beta chains occurred in at least two donors. TCRdb keeps only in-frame clones here, not all; method: immunoSEQ multiplex PCR. The V and J calls and clone size come from that table; D and trimming were worked out from the DNA. Seen here are about 150,000 clones, about 82% observed once, and the top ten hold around 3.7%. General study points: It was approximately 150 TCR beta chains that were listed as cytomegalovirus-associated.

Sequencing was carried out using PBMCs. The TCR originated in a male donor in good health and CMV-seronegative. This chain links TRBV6-4 with TRBJ2-6; no reliable D call. CDR3: CASSDSSGSGANVLTF. CDR3 DNA: TGTGCCAGCAGTGACTCGTCGGGCTCTGGGGCCAACGTCCTGACTTTC.